The sample holds a few counts of the clone carrying this T cell receptor (beta chain). Its target is not known. The sequenced template was cDNA made from the entire isolated RNA. Naive, central memory and regulatory T cell samples yielded around 3.3 million reads on average. Sequencing was performed with immunoSEQ multiplex PCR; in TCRdb, only in-frame clones are kept and a portion is missing. This table has approximately 600,000 clones, approximately 13% appearing once. V lost 0 bases and J lost 4, with 19 bases in between. This CDR3 is built from 18 residues. One heparinised blood draw averaging around 110 mL was given by each donor. Sorted populations all had greater than 98% purity. These data belong to a study of beta chain features in type 1 diabetes. Study conclusions and caveats: Whatever favoring of shorter templates PCR might show would apply equally to patients and controls. Type 1 diabetes patients had TCRB CDR3s that were shorter (moderately but significantly so) in all four CD4+ subsets.

The source of this sequence is a man aged 30 to 39 with type 1 diabetes. This sequence joins TRBV23-1 and TRBJ2-1, with TRBD2 as a possible D gene (6 bases). TRBV23-1 is given ORF status, its function remaining uncertain. The source material was naive CD4+ T cells from blood. The CDR3 DNA follows: TGCGCCAGCAGTCAATCGAGGGGCGGAGGGAATCCGTACAATGAGCAGTTCTTC. Its translation: CASSQSRGGGNPYNEQFF.